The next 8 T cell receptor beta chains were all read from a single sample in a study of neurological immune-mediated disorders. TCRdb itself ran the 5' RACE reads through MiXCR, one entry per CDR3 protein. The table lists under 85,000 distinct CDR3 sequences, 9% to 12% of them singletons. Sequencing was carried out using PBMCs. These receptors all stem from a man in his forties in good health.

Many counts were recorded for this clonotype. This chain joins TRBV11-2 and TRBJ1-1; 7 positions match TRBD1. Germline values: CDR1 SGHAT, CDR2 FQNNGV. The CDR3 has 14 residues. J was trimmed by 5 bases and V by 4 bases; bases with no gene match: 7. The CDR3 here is CASSSTTGRTEAFF. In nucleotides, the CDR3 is TGTGCCAGCAGCTCGACGACAGGGCGAACTGAAGCTTTCTTT. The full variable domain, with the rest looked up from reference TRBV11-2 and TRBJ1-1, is EAGVAQSPRYKIIEKRQSVAFWCNPISGHATLYWYQQILGQGPKLLIQFQNNGVVDDSQLPKDRFSAERLKGVDSTLKIQPAKLEDSAVYLCASSSTTGRTEAFFGQGTRLTVV.

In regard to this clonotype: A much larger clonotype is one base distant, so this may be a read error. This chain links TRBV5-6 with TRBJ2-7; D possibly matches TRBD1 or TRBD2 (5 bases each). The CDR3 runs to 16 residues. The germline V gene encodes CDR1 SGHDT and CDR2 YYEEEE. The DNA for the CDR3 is TGTGCCAACAGCCCCGGGACCAGCCACGTATCCTACGAGCAGTACTTC. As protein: CANSPGTSHVSYEQYF. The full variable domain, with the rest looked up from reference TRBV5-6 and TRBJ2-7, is DAGVTQSPTHLIKTRGQQVTLRCSPKSGHDTVSWYQQALGQGPQFIFQYYEEEERQRGNFPDRFSGHQFPNYSSELNVNALLLGDSALYLCANSPGTSHVSYEQYFGPGTRLTVT.

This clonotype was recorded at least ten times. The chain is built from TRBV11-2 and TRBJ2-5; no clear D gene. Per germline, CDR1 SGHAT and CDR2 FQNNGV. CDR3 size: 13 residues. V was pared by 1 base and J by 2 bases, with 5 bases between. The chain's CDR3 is CASSLGRQETQYF. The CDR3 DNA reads TGTGCCAGCAGCTTAGGGAGACAAGAGACCCAGTACTTC.

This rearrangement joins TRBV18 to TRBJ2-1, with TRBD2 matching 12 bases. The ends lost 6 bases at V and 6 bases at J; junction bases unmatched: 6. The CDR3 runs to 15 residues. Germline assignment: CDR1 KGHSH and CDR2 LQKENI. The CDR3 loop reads CASSQLAGGPNEQFF. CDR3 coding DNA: TGTGCCAGCTCGCAACTAGCGGGAGGCCCCAATGAGCAGTTCTTC.

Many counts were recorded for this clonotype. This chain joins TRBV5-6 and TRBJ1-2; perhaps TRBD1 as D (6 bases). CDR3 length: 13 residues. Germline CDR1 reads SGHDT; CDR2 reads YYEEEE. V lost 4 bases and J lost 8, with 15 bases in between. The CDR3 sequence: CASSTTAGTGYTF. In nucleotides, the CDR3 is TGTGCCAGCAGCACAACCGCCGGGACAGGCTACACCTTC. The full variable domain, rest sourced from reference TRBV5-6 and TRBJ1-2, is DAGVTQSPTHLIKTRGQQVTLRCSPKSGHDTVSWYQQALGQGPQFIFQYYEEEERQRGNFPDRFSGHQFPNYSSELNVNALLLGDSALYLCASSTTAGTGYTFGSGTRLTVV.

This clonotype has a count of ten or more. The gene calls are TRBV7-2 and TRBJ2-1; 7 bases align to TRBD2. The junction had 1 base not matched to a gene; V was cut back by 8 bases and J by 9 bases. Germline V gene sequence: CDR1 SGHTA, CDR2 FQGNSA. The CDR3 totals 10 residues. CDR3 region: CASGGGEQFF. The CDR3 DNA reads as TGTGCCAGCGGGGGGGGTGAGCAGTTCTTC.

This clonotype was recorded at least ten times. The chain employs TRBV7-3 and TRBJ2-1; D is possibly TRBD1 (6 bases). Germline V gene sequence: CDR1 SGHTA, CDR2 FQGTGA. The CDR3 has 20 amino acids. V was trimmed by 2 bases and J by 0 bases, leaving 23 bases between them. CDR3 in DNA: TGTGCCAGCAGCTTAGGGGTTTTGACAACCGGGACACCCTCCTACAATGAGCAGTTCTTC. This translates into CASSLGVLTTGTPSYNEQFF.

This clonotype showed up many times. The CDR3 nucleotides are TGTGCCAGCAGTCCAGTTCTTACTAGCGGGCTGAACGAGCAGTACTTC. It translates to CASSPVLTSGLNEQYF. This chain connects TRBV27 to TRBJ2-7; TRBD2 matches at 9 bases. Germline V gene data show CDR1 as MNHEY and CDR2 as SMNVEV (reference sequence). The ends lost 5 bases at V and 5 bases at J; junction bases unmatched: 13. This CDR3 has 16 amino acids.